These 6 T cell receptor beta chains originate from one sample sequenced in a study of blood T cell repertoires in COVID-19. TCRdb keeps only in-frame clones here, not all; method: immunoSEQ multiplex PCR. This table has 290,000 or so clones, around 90% appearing once. What was sequenced was peripheral blood. These receptors all come from a man in his 70s with acute or convalescent COVID-19.

This chain joins TRBV9 and TRBJ2-2; 8 bases are shared with TRBD1. Per the germline V gene, CDR1 is SGDLS and CDR2 is YYNGEE. The CDR3 loop spans 17 amino acids. Trimming took 0 bases from V and 2 from J; bases not matched to a gene: 6. The CDR3: CASSVGGAGGNTGELFF. The DNA for the CDR3 is TGTGCCAGCAGCGTAGGCGGAGCAGGGGGCAACACCGGGGAGCTGTTTTTT.

In regard to this clone: A single base separates this from a much larger clone, so it may be a read error. The sample contains more than one DNA sequence encoding this CDR3. CDR3 residues: CASSPTYEQYF. DNA of the CDR3: TGTGCCAGCAGCCCCACCTACGAGCAGTACTTC. V and J are TRBV28 and TRBJ2-7, with D uncertain. Trimming removed 6 bases at V and 2 bases at J, with 5 bases between. Germline loops: CDR1 MDHEN, CDR2 SYDVKM. The CDR3 has 11 amino acids.

J is TRBJ1-5 and V is TRBV6-6, with TRBD1 as a possible D gene (6 bases). From germline, CDR1 is MNHNY and CDR2 SVGAGI (reference sequence). The CDR3 covers 16 residues. Trimming left V 8 bases short and J 4 bases short, with 21 bases between. The CDR3 protein is CASHGSTGFWNQPQHF. CDR3 nucleotides: TGTGCCAGCCACGGGTCTACAGGGTTTTGGAATCAGCCCCAGCATTTT.

This clone was detected many times. This chain joins TRBV2 and TRBJ2-3; D gene ambiguous. Trimming stripped 6 bases from V and 0 bases from J, with 10 bases between. This CDR3 region has 14 residues. The germline V gene encodes CDR1 SNHLY and CDR2 FYNNEI. The CDR3 sequence is CASRVSPSTDTQYF. The CDR3 DNA follows: TGTGCCAGCAGAGTTAGCCCTAGCACAGATACGCAGTATTTT.

This chain links TRBV28 with TRBJ1-5, with D possibly being TRBD1 (6 bases). The CDR3 has 15 amino acids. Germline assignment: CDR1 MDHEN and CDR2 SYDVKM. V lost 1 base and J 5 bases, leaving 12 bases between the germline ends. The CDR3 nucleotides are TGTGCCAGCAGTTTATCAGGGGCGGGAGATCAGCCCCAGCATTTT. Protein sequence: CASSLSGAGDQPQHF.

The chain is built from TRBV6-5 and TRBJ1-5; D ambiguous. CDR1 and CDR2 (germline): MNHEY, SVGAGI. V lost 11 bases to trimming and J lost 1 base, with 9 bases between them. This CDR3 is built from 12 residues. The CDR3 here is CAGRTSNQPQHF. Written as DNA, the CDR3 is TGTGCCGGGAGGACGAGCAATCAGCCCCAGCATTTT.